Given below is one T cell receptor (beta chain) in context. Its antigen is undetermined. This record comes from a study of Ad26.COV2.S vaccination and SARS-CoV-2 variants. On the study more broadly: Donor was assigned to the Ad26.COV2.S arm of trial COV1001. Recipients of Ad26.COV2.S got it intramuscularly, once or twice 56 days apart.

The germline V gene has CDR1 KGHDR and CDR2 SFDVKD. The CDR3 contains 11 residues. V lost 4 bases, J lost 2 bases, and 0 bases lay in between. Regarding the study as a whole: Similar non-spike TCR breadth was observed in recipients of vaccine and of placebo.

This table comes from immunoSEQ multiplex PCR, and its TCRdb copy is limited to in-frame clones, with some not included. Found here are some 330,000 clones, 90% of them singletons; the top ten hold over 5%. Treatment: 15 to 20 received Ad26.COV2.S at low or high dose, single or two shots; about 5 received placebo; per-sample allocation not given. At day 63 after the first vaccine or placebo injection, samples were drawn. The vaccine delivered Wuhan-strain SARS-CoV-2 spike through an Ad26 vector. The chain employs TRBV24-1 and TRBJ2-3, with no clear D. The starting material was peripheral blood, obtained in a trial of Ad26.COV2.S vaccine versus placebo. This receptor was obtained from a person between 18 and 65 years old who received the Ad26.COV2.S COVID-19 vaccine or a placebo. The CDR3: CATSDTDTQYF. CDR3 in DNA: TGTGCCACCAGTGACACAGATACGCAGTATTTT.